These T cell receptor beta chains were read from a single sample in a study of cytomegalovirus exposure and HLA in healthy donors. This table comes from immunoSEQ multiplex PCR, and its TCRdb copy is limited to in-frame clones, with some not included. Of roughly 150,000 clones in the sample, roughly 80% are singletons; the top ten hold approximately 15%. Material for sequencing was PBMCs. These receptors were collected from a woman in her forties in good health and CMV-seronegative. Each CDR3 is given with its conserved first and last residue.

cdr3_aa	v_call	j_call
CASSVPRDRGSYEQYF	TRBV19	TRBJ2-7
CASNNPGWGRVRETQYF	TRBV21-1	TRBJ2-5
CASSFRGAYNEQFF	TRBV11-2	TRBJ2-1
CAWSPSIGTGDTQYF	TRBV30	TRBJ2-3
CASTLLNTEAFF	TRBV7-9	TRBJ1-1
CASFPGETSSYEQYF	TRBV5-1	TRBJ2-7
CASSVEVWTAQDSPLHF	TRBV9	TRBJ1-6
CASSVSSGRNTDTQYF	TRBV9	TRBJ2-3
CASSGGGRDTQPQHF	TRBV2	TRBJ1-5
CATSRAREGSNEQFF	TRBV15	TRBJ2-1
CASSVQNEQFF	TRBV4-1	TRBJ2-1
CASRTNTDTQYF	TRBV11-3	TRBJ2-3
CASEDRGKNTEAFF	TRBV6-5	TRBJ1-1
CAWNRVNEQYF	TRBV30	TRBJ2-7
CSSSLAGQDTQYF	TRBV7-9	TRBJ2-3
CAGGTTGLIHHEQFF	TRBV15	TRBJ2-1
CASSEDILGTGTDTQYF	TRBV2	TRBJ2-3
CSSSLGTFLSIQYF	TRBV7-9	TRBJ2-4
CASSDDLTAASYEQYF	TRBV6-4	TRBJ2-7
CSVVVRGDRAEPGANVLTF	TRBV29-1	TRBJ2-6
CASSFLNGYGYTF	TRBV28	TRBJ1-2
CASSFDKAGGTYEQYF	TRBV5-1	TRBJ2-7
CASSYEGDTDTQYF	TRBV6-6	TRBJ2-3
CASSLGTANTGELFF	TRBV19	TRBJ2-2
CASSLVTRRGGTNEQFF	TRBV11-2	TRBJ2-1
CASSQVFPGELFF	TRBV4-3	TRBJ2-2
CASSFSGRTDTQYF	TRBV5-1	TRBJ2-3
CASSRRPGAYNEQFF	TRBV7-8	TRBJ2-1
CASSLAKTPLNTGELFF	TRBV4-3	TRBJ2-2
CASSFVADTDTQYF	TRBV19	TRBJ2-3
CASSILRDTSYNEQFF	TRBV19	TRBJ2-1
CASIGGTGNTEAFF	TRBV19	TRBJ1-1
CASSGGIGLLF	TRBV27	TRBJ2-7
CASTPGVSVDTQYF	TRBV28	TRBJ2-3
CAWRGPGGKETQYF	TRBV30	TRBJ2-5
CASSLVSLAVSEQYF	TRBV11-3	TRBJ2-7
CASSLLTMTNTGELFF	TRBV18	TRBJ2-2
CASSQGASGNEKLFF	TRBV4-3	TRBJ1-4
CASSLAQTGGTDTQYF	TRBV5-4	TRBJ2-3
CASKYSSGNTIYF	TRBV7-9	TRBJ1-3
CASSMTISGNTIYF	TRBV19	TRBJ1-3
CASSPSRDREQETQYF	TRBV5-6	TRBJ2-5
CSVGEGRQPQHF	TRBV29-1	TRBJ1-5
CASSEGGLANNEQFF	TRBV6-4	TRBJ2-1
CASSYLGLDTDTQYF	TRBV6-6	TRBJ2-3
CASSPGTGLREQYF	TRBV7-6	TRBJ2-7
CASSRGSRTDTQYF	TRBV5-6	TRBJ2-3
CASTEGAGTEAFF	TRBV7-9	TRBJ1-1
CASSLLAGAENIQYF	TRBV7-2	TRBJ2-4
CASSLLGQASETQYF	TRBV11-3	TRBJ2-5
CASIPDRAGYNEQFF	TRBV11-2	TRBJ2-1